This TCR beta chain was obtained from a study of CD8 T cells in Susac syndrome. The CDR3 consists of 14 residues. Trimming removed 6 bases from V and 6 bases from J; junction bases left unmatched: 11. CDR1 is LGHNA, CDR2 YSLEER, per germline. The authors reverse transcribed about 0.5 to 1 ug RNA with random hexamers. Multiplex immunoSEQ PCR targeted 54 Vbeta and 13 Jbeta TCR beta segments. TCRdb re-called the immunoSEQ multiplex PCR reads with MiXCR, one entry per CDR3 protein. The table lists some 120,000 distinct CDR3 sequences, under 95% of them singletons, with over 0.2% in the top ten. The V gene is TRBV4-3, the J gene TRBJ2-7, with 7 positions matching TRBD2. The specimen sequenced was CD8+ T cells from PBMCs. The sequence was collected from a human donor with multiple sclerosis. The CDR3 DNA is TGCGCCAGCAGAACTAGCGACGGGCCCGGCGAGCAGTACTTC. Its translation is CASRTSDGPGEQYF.